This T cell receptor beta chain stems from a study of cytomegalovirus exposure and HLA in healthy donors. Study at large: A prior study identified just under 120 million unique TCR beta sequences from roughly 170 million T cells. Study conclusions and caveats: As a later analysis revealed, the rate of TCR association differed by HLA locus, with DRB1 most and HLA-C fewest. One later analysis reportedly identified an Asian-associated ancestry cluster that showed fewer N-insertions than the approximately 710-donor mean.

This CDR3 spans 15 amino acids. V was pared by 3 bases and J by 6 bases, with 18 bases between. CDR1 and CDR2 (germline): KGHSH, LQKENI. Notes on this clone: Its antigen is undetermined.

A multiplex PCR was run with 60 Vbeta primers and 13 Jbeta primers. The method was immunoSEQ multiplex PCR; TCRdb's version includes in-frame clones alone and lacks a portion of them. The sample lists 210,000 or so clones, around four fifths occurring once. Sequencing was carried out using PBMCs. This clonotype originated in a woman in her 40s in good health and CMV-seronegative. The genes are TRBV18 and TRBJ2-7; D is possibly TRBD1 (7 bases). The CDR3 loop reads CASSPPAGGRGEQYF. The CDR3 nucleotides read TGTGCCAGCTCACCTCCGGCAGGGGGGAGAGGCGAGCAGTACTTC.